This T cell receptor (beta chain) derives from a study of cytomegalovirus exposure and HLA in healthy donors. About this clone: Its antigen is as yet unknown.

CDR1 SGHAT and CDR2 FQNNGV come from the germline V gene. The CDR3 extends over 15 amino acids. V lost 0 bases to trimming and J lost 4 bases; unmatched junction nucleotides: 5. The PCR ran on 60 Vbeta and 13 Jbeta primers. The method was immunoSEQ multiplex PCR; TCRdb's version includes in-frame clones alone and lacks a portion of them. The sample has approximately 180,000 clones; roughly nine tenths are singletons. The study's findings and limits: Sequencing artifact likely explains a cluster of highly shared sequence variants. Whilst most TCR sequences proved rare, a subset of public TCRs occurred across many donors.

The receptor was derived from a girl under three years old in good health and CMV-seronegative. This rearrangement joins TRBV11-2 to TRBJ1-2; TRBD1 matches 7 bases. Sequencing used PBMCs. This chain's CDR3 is CASSLDYHRGYGYTF. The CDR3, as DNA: TGTGCCAGCAGCTTAGATTATCACAGGGGCTATGGCTACACCTTC.